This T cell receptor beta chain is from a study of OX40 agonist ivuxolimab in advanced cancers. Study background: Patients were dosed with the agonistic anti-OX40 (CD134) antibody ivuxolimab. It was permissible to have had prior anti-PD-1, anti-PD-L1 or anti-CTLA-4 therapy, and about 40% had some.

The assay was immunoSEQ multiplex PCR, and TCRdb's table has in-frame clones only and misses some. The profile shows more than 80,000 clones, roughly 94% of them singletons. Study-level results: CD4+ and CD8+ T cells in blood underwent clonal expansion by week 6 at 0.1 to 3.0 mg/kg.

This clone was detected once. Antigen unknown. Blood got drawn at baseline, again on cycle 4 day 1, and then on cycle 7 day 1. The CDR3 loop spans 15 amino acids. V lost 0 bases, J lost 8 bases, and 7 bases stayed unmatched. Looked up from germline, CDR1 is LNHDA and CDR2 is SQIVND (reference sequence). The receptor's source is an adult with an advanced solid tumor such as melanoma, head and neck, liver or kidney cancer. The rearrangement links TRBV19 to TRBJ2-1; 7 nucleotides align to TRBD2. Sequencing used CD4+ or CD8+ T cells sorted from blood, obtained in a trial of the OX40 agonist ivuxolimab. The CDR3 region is CASSIDYGGVYEQFF. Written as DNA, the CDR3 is TGTGCCAGTAGTATAGATTATGGGGGGGTCTATGAGCAGTTCTTC.